These T cell receptor beta chains were read from a single sample in a study of post-analysis software for immune sequencing data. TCRdb independently ran MiXCR on the PCR reads; one entry per CDR3 protein. The sample holds roughly 600,000 distinct CDR3 sequences, about 40% seen once. Sample: blood. The source is a girl aged 10 to 17 with multiple sclerosis. The CDR3 runs from the conserved cysteine through the conserved F or W. D genes are given only for firm matches.

d_call v_call cdr3_aa
- TRBV12-3/TRBV12-4 CASYGGGGYGYTF
- TRBV25-1 CASSGPVVYGYTF
- TRBV5-1 CASSLALAGTSTDTQYF
- TRBV6-5 CASYEQYF
- TRBV29-1 CSVSGTQINEQFF
- TRBV20-1 CSARDRQRCGYTF
- TRBV12-3/TRBV12-4 CASSSGPAQETQYF
- TRBV10-3 CAISESAGLAPNEQFF
- TRBV5-6 CASSLVQARGNGYTF
TRBD1 TRBV11-2 CATGTGGADTQYF
- TRBV29-1 CSVEGTSSWGHTF
- TRBV5-1 CASSTAQETQYF
- TRBV20-1 CSARSTGEQYF
TRBD1 TRBV5-6 CASSLADRVDNEQFF
- TRBV29-1 CSVEGAGDRGVREQFF
- TRBV4-1 CASSQLTARGRTKAFF
TRBD2 TRBV10-3 CAISAGLAGDSSYEQYF
- TRBV5-6 CASSFRTPNEKLFF
TRBD2 TRBV4-2 CASNHDLTSGGTDTQYF
- TRBV12-3/TRBV12-4 CASSFRGGPQHF
TRBD1 TRBV20-1 CSGEPTGGLADTQYF
- TRBV4-1 CASSQGEDIFSGEQYF
- TRBV20-1 CSARDTGRDPDTQYF
TRBD2 TRBV7-9 CASSSREWGTDTQYF
- TRBV7-9 CASSLPRLRRWGTDTQYF
- TRBV5-1 CASSPPAVSYEQYF
TRBD1 TRBV20-1 CSAPGTGRTDTQYF
- TRBV2 CASTLRGGTYEQYF
- TRBV12-3/TRBV12-4 CASSSSWTQYF
TRBD1 TRBV6-5 CASSVAGGAYEQYF
TRBD1 TRBV10-3 CAISAGTGLNRNEQFF
TRBD2 TRBV24-1 CATSDSLAGVHEQYF
- TRBV10-3 CAISESGDSYTF
TRBD2 TRBV7-9 CASSPRGNTYNEQFF
- TRBV6-6 CASRGTWGDYGYTF
- TRBV7-2 CASSLLGGRTDTQYF
- TRBV20-1 CSANWGSGGPKETQYF
- TRBV12-3/TRBV12-4 CASSFSVTGELFF
TRBD2 TRBV7-9 CASSKLRTRGQETQYF
- TRBV12-3/TRBV12-4 CASSSGNTQYF
- TRBV10-3 CAISVFQDHSYEQYF